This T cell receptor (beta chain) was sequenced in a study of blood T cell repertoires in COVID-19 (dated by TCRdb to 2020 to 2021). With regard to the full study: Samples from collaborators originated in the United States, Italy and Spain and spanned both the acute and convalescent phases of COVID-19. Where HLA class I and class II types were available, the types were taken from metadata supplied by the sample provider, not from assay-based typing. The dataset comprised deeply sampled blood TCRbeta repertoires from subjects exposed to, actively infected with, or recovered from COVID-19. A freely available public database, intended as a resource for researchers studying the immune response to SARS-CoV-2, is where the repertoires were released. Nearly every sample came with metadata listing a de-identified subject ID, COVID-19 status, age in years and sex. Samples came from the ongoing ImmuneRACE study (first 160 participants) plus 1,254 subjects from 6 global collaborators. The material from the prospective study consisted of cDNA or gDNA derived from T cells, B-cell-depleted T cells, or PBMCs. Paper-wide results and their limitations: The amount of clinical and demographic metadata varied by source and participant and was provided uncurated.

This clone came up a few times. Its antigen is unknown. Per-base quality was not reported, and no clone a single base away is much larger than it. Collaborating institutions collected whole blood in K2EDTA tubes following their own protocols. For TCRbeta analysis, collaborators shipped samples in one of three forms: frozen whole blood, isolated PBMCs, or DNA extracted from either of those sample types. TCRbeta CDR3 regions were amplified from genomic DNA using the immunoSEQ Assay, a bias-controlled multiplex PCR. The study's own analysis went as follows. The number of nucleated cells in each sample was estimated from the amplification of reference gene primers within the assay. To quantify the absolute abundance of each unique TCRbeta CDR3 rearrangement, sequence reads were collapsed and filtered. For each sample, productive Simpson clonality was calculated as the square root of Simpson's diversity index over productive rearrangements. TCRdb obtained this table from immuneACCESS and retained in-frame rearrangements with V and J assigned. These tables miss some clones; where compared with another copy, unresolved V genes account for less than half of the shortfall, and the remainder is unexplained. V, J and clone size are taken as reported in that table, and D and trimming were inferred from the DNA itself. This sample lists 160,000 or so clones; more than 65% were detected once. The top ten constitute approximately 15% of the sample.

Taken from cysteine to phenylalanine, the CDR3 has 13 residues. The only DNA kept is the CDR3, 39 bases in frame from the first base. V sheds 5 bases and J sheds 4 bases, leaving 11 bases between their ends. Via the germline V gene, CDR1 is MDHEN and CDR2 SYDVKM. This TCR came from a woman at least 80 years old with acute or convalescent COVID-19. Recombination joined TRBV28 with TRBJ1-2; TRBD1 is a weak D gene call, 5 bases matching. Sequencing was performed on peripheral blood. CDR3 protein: CASSPGGIYGYTF. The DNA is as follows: TGTGCCAGCAGTCCGGGGGGGATCTATGGCTACACCTTC.